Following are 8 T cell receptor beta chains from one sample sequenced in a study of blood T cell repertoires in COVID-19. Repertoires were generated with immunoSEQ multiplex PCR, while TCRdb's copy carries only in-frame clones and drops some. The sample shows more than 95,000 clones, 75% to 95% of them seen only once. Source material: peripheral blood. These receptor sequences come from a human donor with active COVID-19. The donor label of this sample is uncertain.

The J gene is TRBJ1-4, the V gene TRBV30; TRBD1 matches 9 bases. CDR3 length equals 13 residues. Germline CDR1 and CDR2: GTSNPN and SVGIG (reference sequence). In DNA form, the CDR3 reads TGTGCTTCAAACAGGGGGCGGCATGAAAAACTGTTTTTT. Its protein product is CASNRGRHEKLFF.

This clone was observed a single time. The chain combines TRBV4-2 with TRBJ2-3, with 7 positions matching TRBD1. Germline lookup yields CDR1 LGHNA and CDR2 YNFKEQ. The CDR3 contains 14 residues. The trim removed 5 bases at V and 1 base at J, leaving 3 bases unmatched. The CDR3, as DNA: TGTGCCAGCAGCTATGGGACAGGCACAGATACGCAGTATTTT. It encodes CASSYGTGTDTQYF.

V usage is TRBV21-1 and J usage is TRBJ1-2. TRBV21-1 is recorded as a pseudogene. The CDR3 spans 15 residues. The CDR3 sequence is CASSRGDGPNYGYTF. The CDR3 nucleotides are TGTGCCAGCAGCAGGGGGGACGGACCCAACTATGGCTACACCTTC.

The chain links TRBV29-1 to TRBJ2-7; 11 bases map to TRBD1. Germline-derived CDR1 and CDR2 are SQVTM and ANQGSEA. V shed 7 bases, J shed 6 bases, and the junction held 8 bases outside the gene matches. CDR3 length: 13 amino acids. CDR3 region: CSALGQGVGEQYF. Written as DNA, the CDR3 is TGCAGCGCCCTGGGACAGGGGGTCGGCGAGCAGTACTTC.

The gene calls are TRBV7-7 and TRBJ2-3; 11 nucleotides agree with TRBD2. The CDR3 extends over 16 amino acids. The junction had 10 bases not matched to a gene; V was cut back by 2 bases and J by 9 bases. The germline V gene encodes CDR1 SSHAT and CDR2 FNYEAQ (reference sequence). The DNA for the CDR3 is TGTGCCAGCAGCTTATCTCCCGGGACTAGCGGCGGAACGCAGTATTTT. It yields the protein CASSLSPGTSGGTQYF.

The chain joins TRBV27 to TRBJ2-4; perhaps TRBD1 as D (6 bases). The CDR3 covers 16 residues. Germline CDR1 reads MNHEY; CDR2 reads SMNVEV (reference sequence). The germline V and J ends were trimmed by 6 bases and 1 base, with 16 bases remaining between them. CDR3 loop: CASRFVGGGAKNIQYF. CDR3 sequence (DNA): TGTGCCAGCAGATTCGTTGGGGGCGGGGCCAAAAACATTCAGTACTTC.

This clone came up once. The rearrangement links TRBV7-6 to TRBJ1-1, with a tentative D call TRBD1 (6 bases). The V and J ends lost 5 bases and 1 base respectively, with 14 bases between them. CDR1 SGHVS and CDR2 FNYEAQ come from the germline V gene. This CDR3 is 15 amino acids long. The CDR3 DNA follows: TGTGCCAGCAGCATACCGACAGGCCAGAACACTGAAGCTTTCTTT. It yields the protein CASSIPTGQNTEAFF. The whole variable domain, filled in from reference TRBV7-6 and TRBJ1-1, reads GAGVSQSPRYKVTKRGQDVALRCDPISGHVSLYWYRQALGQGPEFLTYFNYEAQQDKSGLPNDRFSAERPEGSISTLTIQRTEQRDSAMYRCASSIPTGQNTEAFFGQGTRLTVV.

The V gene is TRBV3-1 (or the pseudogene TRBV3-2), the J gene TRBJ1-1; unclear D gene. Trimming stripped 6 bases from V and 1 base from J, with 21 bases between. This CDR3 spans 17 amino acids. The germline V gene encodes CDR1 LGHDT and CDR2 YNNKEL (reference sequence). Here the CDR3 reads CASSPPPDPAGNTEAFF. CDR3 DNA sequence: TGTGCCAGCAGTCCGCCCCCGGATCCGGCGGGGAACACTGAAGCTTTCTTT.